There are a few counts of the clone carrying this TCR beta chain. Its antigen is unknown. One end of the junction is discordant with germline, which a read error may explain. The CDR3 covers 15 residues. Looked up from germline, CDR1 is LGHDT and CDR2 is YNNKEL (reference sequence). The sample originates from a study of T-cell memory formation after mild COVID-19. Study context: There were largely donor-specific TCR clusters.

General study results and limits: For contracting clones, CD4+ ones sat mainly in CM and EM, CD8+ in EMRA. Clones that contracted from day 15 to 85 were balanced CD4/CD8, while later expanders leaned CD4+.

TCRdb processed the 5' RACE reads anew with MiXCR; each CDR3 protein has one entry. The table lists approximately 480,000 distinct CDR3 sequences, 15% to 20% of them singletons. The V gene is TRBV3-1, the J gene TRBJ2-1, with D unresolved. The material sequenced was PBMCs or a T cell subset sorted from them (not recorded which). The TCR originated in an adult woman who had mild COVID-19 (a few samples of this study predate the infection). Cell type and time point are not known. CDR3 DNA sequence: TGTGCCAGCAGCCAAGACTTGAGCTCCCACAATGAGCAGTTCTTC. Translating it yields CASSQDLSSHNEQFF.